These 20 T cell receptor beta chains were all obtained from the same sample, sequenced in a study of blood T cell repertoires in COVID-19. This table comes from immunoSEQ multiplex PCR, and its TCRdb copy is limited to in-frame clones, with some not included. Among 410,000 or so clones listed, roughly 85% were seen once. The sequencing sample was made of peripheral blood. These receptor sequences come from a woman younger than 45 with active or convalescent COVID-19.

J is TRBJ1-2 and V is TRBV5-1; TRBD1 might be the D (5 bases). This CDR3 is 14 amino acids long. The germline gives CDR1 SGHRS, CDR2 YFSETQ. The V end lost 6 bases, the J end lost 8 bases, and 20 bases lay between the germline ends. CDR3 protein: CASTPSRWGHGYTF. CDR3 coding DNA: TGCGCCAGCACACCGAGCCGTTGGGGCCACGGCTACACCTTC.

The chain carries TRBV5-1 and TRBJ2-1; 11 bases are shared with TRBD2. The J segment lost 5 bases and the V segment lost 5 bases, leaving 9 bases of the junction unmatched. The CDR3 spans 16 residues. CDR1 SGHRS and CDR2 YFSETQ come from the germline V gene. DNA for the CDR3: TGCGCCAGCAGGTCCGGGACTAGCGGAAGACACAATGAGCAGTTCTTC. This gives the protein CASRSGTSGRHNEQFF. Full variable domain (missing parts from reference TRBV5-1 and TRBJ2-1): KAGVTQTPRYLIKTRGQQVTLSCSPISGHRSVSWYQQTPGQGLQFLFEYFSETQRNKGNFPGRFSGRQFSNSRSEMNVSTLELGDSALYLCASRSGTSGRHNEQFFGPGTRLTVL.

The chain links TRBV7-8 to TRBJ2-1; 12 nucleotides align to TRBD2. Looked up from germline, CDR1 is SGHVS and CDR2 is FQNEAQ. The CDR3 extends over 18 amino acids. V trimming: 0 bases; J trimming: 7 bases; junction bases outside the gene matches: 10. CDR3 DNA sequence: TGTGCCAGCAGCTTAGCACCCGCTAGCGGGGGGGCCTTAAATGAGCAGTTCTTC. Residues: CASSLAPASGGALNEQFF.

The chain joins TRBV19 to TRBJ1-2; 7 nucleotides match TRBD1. The CDR3 runs 15 residues. Germline V gene lookup returns CDR1 LNHDA and CDR2 SQIVND (reference sequence). Unmatched junction bases numbered 10, after V lost 9 bases and J lost 0 bases. The DNA for the CDR3 is TGTGCCAGCTTGACTCAGGGGGATCCTAACTATGGCTACACCTTC. This translates into CASLTQGDPNYGYTF.

The chain employs TRBV4-1 and TRBJ2-7; TRBD2 agrees at 9 bases. The CDR3 has 15 amino acids. V lost 4 bases and J lost 4; bases outside the gene matches: 8. Germline V gene lookup returns CDR1 MGHRA and CDR2 YSYEKL. This CDR3 is CASSPQAGGLYEQYF. The CDR3 DNA reads as TGCGCCAGCAGCCCTCAAGCGGGGGGCCTTTACGAGCAGTACTTC.

The rearrangement uses TRBV11-3 and TRBJ1-1, with 8 nucleotides matching TRBD1. CDR3 length: 15 residues. Germline V gives CDR1 SGHNT, CDR2 YENEEA. J gave up 0 bases and V 5 bases, and 5 bases lay outside the gene matches. The CDR3 DNA is TGTGCCAGCAGCCTCGGACAGGGTATGAACACTGAAGCTTTCTTT. Its protein is CASSLGQGMNTEAFF.

This clone has a single count. V usage is TRBV5-8 and J usage is TRBJ2-1; TRBD1 might be the D (6 bases). This CDR3 has 19 residues. CDR1 is SGHTS and CDR2 is YDEGEE in the germline V gene. V was trimmed by 4 bases and J by 7 bases, leaving 30 bases between them. This chain's CDR3 is CASSPRPKIQGQGRNEQFF. In DNA, the CDR3 is TGTGCCAGCAGCCCCCGCCCAAAAATTCAGGGGCAAGGTCGGAATGAGCAGTTCTTC.

The J gene is TRBJ2-1, the V gene TRBV5-1; 7 nucleotides agree with TRBD2. The CDR3 has 17 residues. CDR1 and CDR2 (germline): SGHRS, YFSETQ. V shed 4 bases and J 8 bases; nucleotides not matched to a gene: 18. DNA of the CDR3: TGCGCCAGCAGCCCCCAGGTTGAGCGGGAAGATCTGCATGAGCAGTTCTTC. Its protein product is CASSPQVEREDLHEQFF.

This chain connects TRBV4-1 to TRBJ2-7, with D perhaps matching TRBD2 (5 bases). Germline V gene sequence: CDR1 MGHRA, CDR2 YSYEKL. V was shortened by 3 bases and J by 3 bases, with 18 bases between the two germline ends. The CDR3 extends over 16 amino acids. The chain's CDR3 is CASSHLTRASSYEQYF. The DNA of the CDR3 is TGCGCCAGCAGCCACCTTACCCGGGCTAGCAGCTACGAGCAGTACTTC.

The V and J genes are TRBV18 and TRBJ1-4; tentatively, D is TRBD1 (5 bases). Germline CDR1 KGHSH, CDR2 LQKENI. The CDR3 loop spans 14 amino acids. The ends were cut back, 6 bases at V and 8 bases at J, with 16 bases in the middle. The chain's CDR3 is CASSSAGLGEKLFF. DNA for the CDR3: TGTGCCAGCTCGTCAGCGGGGCTGGGCGAAAAACTGTTTTTT. Filled out from reference TRBV18 and TRBJ1-4, the complete variable domain reads NAGVMQNPRHLVRRRGQEARLRCSPMKGHSHVYWYRQLPEEGLKFMVYLQKENIIDESGMPKERFSAEFPKEGPSILRIQQVVRGDSAAYFCASSSAGLGEKLFFGSGTQLSVL.

The rearrangement joins TRBV6-5 to TRBJ2-3; tentatively, D is TRBD1 (6 bases). The CDR3 extends over 14 amino acids. Deletions cut 10 bases from V and 2 bases from J, with 16 bases between. Germline values: CDR1 MNHEY, CDR2 SVGAGI. The CDR3 coding sequence is TGTGCCACCAAGGTTACAGGGAACACAGATACGCAGTATTTT. Its translation is CATKVTGNTDTQYF.

V and J are TRBV3-1 (or the pseudogene TRBV3-2) and TRBJ1-1, with a tentative D call TRBD1 (6 bases). Germline V CDR1 and CDR2: LGHDT, YNNKEL (reference sequence). This CDR3 is 14 amino acids long. V was shortened by 6 bases and J by 1 base, with 12 bases between the two germline ends. Here the CDR3 reads CASRDAGANTEAFF. The DNA for the CDR3 is TGTGCCAGCAGAGACGCGGGGGCGAACACTGAAGCTTTCTTT.

This sequence joins TRBV7-9 and TRBJ2-5; TRBD2 matches at 10 bases. J was trimmed by 3 bases and V by 5 bases; bases with no gene match: 15. Germline CDR1 reads SEHNR; CDR2 reads FQNEAQ (reference sequence). The CDR3 length is 18 residues. For the CDR3, the DNA is TGTGCCAGCAGCCTGTTGGCTAGCGGGGGCCCGCCAGAAGAGACCCAGTACTTC. It encodes CASSLLASGGPPEETQYF.

This chain links TRBV6-1 with TRBJ2-1, with D perhaps TRBD2 (5 bases). Trimming stripped 1 base from V and 4 bases from J, with 14 bases between. Germline V gene sequence: CDR1 MNHNS, CDR2 SASEGT. The CDR3 consists of 16 residues. The CDR3 DNA is TGTGCCAGCAGTGAAGAGCGGCTAGGGTTTTACAATGAGCAGTTCTTC. Its protein is CASSEERLGFYNEQFF.

The genes are TRBV12-3 or TRBV12-4 and TRBJ1-2, with 7 bases aligning to TRBD1. There are 13 residues in the CDR3. Unmatched junction bases numbered 3, after V lost 8 bases and J lost 0 bases. CDR3 amino acids: CASLQGANYGYTF. The CDR3 DNA sequence: TGTGCCAGCCTGCAGGGGGCTAACTATGGCTACACCTTC.

The chain employs TRBV3-1 (or the pseudogene TRBV3-2) and TRBJ1-4; 9 bases agree with TRBD1. V was pared by 4 bases and J by 7 bases, with 4 bases of the junction left unmatched. CDR3 length equals 14 residues. Germline V gene sequence: CDR1 LGHDT, CDR2 YNNKEL (reference sequence). The CDR3 here is CASSPGQGTEKLFF. The CDR3, as DNA: TGTGCCAGCAGCCCAGGACAGGGGACTGAAAAACTGTTTTTT.

This rearrangement joins TRBV10-3 to TRBJ1-2; the D is unclear. The CDR3 extends over 14 amino acids. Trimming removed 4 bases at V and 4 bases at J, with 13 bases between. Germline CDR1 and CDR2: ENHRY and SYGVKD. The CDR3, as DNA: TGTGCCATCAGTGGGGAACAGCGGCTCTATGGCTACACCTTC. Translating gives CAISGEQRLYGYTF.

V gene TRBV5-6 combines with J gene TRBJ2-7; 14 bases fit TRBD2. V lost 1 base, J lost 1 base, and 7 bases stayed unmatched. Germline CDR1 is SGHDT and CDR2 is YYEEEE. The CDR3 extends over 18 amino acids. DNA of the CDR3: TGTGCCAGCAGCTTGAGCGGGACTAGCGGGGGCCTATCCTACGAGCAGTACTTC. Translation gives CASSLSGTSGGLSYEQYF.

The gene calls are TRBV4-1 and TRBJ2-5; D perhaps matches TRBD1 (6 bases). There are 14 residues in the CDR3. Between the trimmed V and J ends, which lost 8 bases and 5 bases, there was a span of 18 bases. In germline, CDR1 is MGHRA, CDR2 YSYEKL. The CDR3 region is CASSPRGLGETQYF. DNA of the CDR3: TGCGCCAGCTCCCCCAGGGGATTAGGGGAGACCCAGTACTTC.

The chain recombines TRBV4-1 with TRBJ2-5, with 11 bases fitting TRBD2. From germline, CDR1 is MGHRA and CDR2 YSYEKL. V gave up 3 bases and J gave up 3 bases; unmatched junction bases: 6. The length of the CDR3 is 16 residues. The CDR3 DNA reads TGCGCCAGCAGCCACCTGGGACTAGCGGCTAAAGAGACCCAGTACTTC. It encodes CASSHLGLAAKETQYF.